This T cell receptor beta chain was captured in a study of CD8+CD57+ T cells in acquired aplastic anemia. This clonotype was seen a single time. Its specificity is unknown. The study profiled TCR beta VDJ and CDR3 using genomic DNA as template. MiXCR, run by TCRdb on the reads, gives a single entry per CDR3 protein. The sample has 200,000 to 300,000 distinct CDR3 sequences, about 80% seen once. All sequencing subjects had displayed CD8+CD57+ cell expansion on flow cytometry. This CDR3 spans 16 amino acids. CDR1 is SGHTA, CDR2 FQGNSA, per germline. Findings and caveats of the study: CD8+ Simpson's diversity in patients was not significantly different from that in controls.

The material sequenced was sorted CD4+, CD8+, or CD8+CD57+ T cells (not recorded which) from PBMCs. The chain combines TRBV7-2 with TRBJ2-7, with 9 bases matching TRBD2. This clonotype was sampled from a human donor with aplastic anemia. CDR3 loop: CASSIAGEPDLQYQYV. CDR3 coding DNA: TGTGCCAGCAGCATAGCGGGAGAGCCCGACCTGCAGTATCAGTACGTC.